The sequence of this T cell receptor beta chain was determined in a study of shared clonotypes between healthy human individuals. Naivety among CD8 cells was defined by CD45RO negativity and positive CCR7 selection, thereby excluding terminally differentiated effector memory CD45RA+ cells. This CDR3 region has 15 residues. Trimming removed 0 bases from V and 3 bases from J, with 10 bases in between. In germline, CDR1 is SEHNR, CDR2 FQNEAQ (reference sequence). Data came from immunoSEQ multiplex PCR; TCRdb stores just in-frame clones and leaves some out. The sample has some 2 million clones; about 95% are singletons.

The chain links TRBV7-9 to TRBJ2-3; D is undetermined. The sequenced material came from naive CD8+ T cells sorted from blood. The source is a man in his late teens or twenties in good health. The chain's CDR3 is CASSLAYGATDTQYF. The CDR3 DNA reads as TGTGCCAGCAGCTTAGCGTACGGCGCTACAGATACGCAGTATTTT.